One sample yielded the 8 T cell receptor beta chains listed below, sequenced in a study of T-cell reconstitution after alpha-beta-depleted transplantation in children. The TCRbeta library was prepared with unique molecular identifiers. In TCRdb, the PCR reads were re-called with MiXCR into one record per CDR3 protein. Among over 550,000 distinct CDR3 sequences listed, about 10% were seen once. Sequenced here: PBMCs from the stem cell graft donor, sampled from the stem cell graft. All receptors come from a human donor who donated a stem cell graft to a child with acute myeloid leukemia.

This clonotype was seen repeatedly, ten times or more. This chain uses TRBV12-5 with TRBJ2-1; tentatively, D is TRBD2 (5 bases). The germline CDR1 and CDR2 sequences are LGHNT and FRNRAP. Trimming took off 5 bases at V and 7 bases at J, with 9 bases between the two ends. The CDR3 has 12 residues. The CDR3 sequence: CASGPGENEQFF. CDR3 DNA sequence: TGTGCTAGTGGTCCTGGGGAGAATGAGCAGTTCTTC.

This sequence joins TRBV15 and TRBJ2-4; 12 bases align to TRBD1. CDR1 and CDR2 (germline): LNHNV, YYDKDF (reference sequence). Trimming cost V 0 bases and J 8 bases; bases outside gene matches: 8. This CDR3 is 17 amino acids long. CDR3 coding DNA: TGTGCCACCAGCAGAGAGGGAGGGGACAGGGGGCTAGACATTCAGTACTTC. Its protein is CATSREGGDRGLDIQYF.

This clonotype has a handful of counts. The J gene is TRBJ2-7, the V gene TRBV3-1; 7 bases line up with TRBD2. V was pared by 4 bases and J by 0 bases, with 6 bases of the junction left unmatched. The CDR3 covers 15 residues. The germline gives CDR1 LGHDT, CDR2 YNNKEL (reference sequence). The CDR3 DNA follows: TGTGCCAGCAGCCCTACAGCGGGGCTCTCCTACGAGCAGTACTTC. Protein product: CASSPTAGLSYEQYF.

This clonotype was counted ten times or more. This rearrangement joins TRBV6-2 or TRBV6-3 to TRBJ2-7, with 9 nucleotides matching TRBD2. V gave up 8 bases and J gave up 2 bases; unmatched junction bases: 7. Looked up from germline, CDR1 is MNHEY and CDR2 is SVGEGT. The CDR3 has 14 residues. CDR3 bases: TGTGCCAGCTCCACGACTAGCGGAACCTACGAGCAGTACTTC. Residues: CASSTTSGTYEQYF.

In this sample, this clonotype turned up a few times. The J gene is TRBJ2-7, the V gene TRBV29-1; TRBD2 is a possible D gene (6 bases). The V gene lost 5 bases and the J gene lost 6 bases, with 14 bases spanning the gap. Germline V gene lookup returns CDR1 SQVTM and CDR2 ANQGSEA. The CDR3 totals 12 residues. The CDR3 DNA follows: TGCAGCGTTTTATCGGGAGTTCGCGAGCAGTACTTC. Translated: CSVLSGVREQYF.

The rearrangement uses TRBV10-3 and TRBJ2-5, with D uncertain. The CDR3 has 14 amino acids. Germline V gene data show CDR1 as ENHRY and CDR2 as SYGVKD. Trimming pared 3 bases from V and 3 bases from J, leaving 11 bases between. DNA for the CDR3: TGTGCCATCAGTGACTCTGGAACGGAAGAGACCCAGTACTTC. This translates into CAISDSGTEETQYF.

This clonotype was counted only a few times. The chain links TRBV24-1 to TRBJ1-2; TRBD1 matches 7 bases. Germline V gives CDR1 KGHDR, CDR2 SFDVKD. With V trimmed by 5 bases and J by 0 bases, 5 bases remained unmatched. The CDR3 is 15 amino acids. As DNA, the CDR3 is TGTGCCACCAGTGTCGGGACAGCTCCTAACTATGGCTACACCTTC. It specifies CATSVGTAPNYGYTF.

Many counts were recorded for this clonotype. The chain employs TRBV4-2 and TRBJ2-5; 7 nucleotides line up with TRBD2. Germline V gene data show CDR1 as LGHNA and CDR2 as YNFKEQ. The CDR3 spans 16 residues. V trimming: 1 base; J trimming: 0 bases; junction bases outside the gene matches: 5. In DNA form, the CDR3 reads TGTGCCAGCAGCCAAGCGACAACTAGCGACCAAGAGACCCAGTACTTC. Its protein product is CASSQATTSDQETQYF.